This T cell receptor (beta chain) was recorded in a study of blood T cells in healthy people across ages. Study-wide context: Template switching caught about one barcoded beta molecule for each two T cells.

Next came a second PCR, run for about 6 to 12 cycles, which used a sample-barcoded 5' primer along with a J-beta primer mix. TCRdb used MiXCR to reprocess the 5' RACE reads, holding one entry per CDR3 protein. The sample has approximately 800,000 distinct CDR3 sequences, nearly 60% seen once. The V and J ends lost 4 bases and 3 bases, in that order; junction bases with no gene match: 6. The CDR3 has 15 residues. Germline-derived CDR1 and CDR2 are SGHRS and YFSETQ. Sequenced material: blood. This chain uses TRBV5-1 with TRBJ1-4, with TRBD1 matching over 7 bases. The TCR was taken from a man aged 25 to 45 in good health. The CDR3 nucleotides read TGCGCCAGCAGCGCGGGGGGACAGCCTAATGAAAAACTGTTTTTT. Residues: CASSAGGQPNEKLFF.